Below are 27 T cell receptor beta chains sequenced from a single sample in a study of identical twins. TCRdb re-called the 5' RACE reads with MiXCR, one entry per CDR3 protein. The data show 500,000 to 650,000 distinct CDR3 sequences, around 22% seen once. These data also featured in a second study, about yellow fever vaccine responses in identical twins.

Sequenced material: CD4+ T cells sorted from blood. These receptors all come from a woman between 18 and 29 years old in good health.

Turning to this clonotype: One end of the junction does not line up with germline, which may come from a read error. The chain uses TRBV6-1 and TRBJ2-3, with D unresolved. Germline values: CDR1 MNHNS, CDR2 SASEGT. The CDR3 covers 13 residues. CDR3 DNA sequence: TGTGCCAGCATTGGATTAGTTACAGATACGCGGTATTTT. As protein: CASIGLVTDTRYF.

The CDR3 here is CASSLGQVPGDEQFF. DNA of the CDR3: TGTGCCAGCAGCCTCGGACAGGTCCCAGGAGATGAGCAGTTCTTC. This rearrangement joins TRBV7-9 to TRBJ2-1; 7 nucleotides line up with TRBD1. From germline, CDR1 is SEHNR and CDR2 FQNEAQ (reference sequence). This CDR3 spans 15 amino acids. V lost 5 bases, J lost 8 bases, and 12 bases stayed unmatched. The whole variable domain, filled in from reference TRBV7-9 and TRBJ2-1, reads DTGVSQNPRHKITKRGQNVTFRCDPISEHNRLYWYRQTLGQGPEFLTYFQNEAQLEKSRLLSDRFSAERPKGSFSTLEIQRTEQGDSAMYLCASSLGQVPGDEQFFGPGTRLTVL.

V usage is TRBV20-1 and J usage is TRBJ1-6; D is unresolved. The CDR3 sequence is 12 residues long. V was trimmed by 5 bases and J by 11 bases, leaving 13 bases between them. In germline, CDR1 is DFQATT, CDR2 SNEGSKA (reference sequence). The CDR3 region is CSAPTSKAPLHF. In DNA form, the CDR3 reads TGCAGTGCTCCCACCTCAAAGGCACCCCTCCACTTT.

V is TRBV4-2 and J is TRBJ2-3, with 7 bases matching TRBD2. This CDR3 region has 16 residues. The germline CDR1 and CDR2 sequences are LGHNA and YNFKEQ. Trimming at V came to 0 bases and at J to 0 bases, leaving 3 bases not matched to a gene. The CDR3 is CASSQDPGGSTDTQYF. The CDR3 nucleotides read TGTGCCAGCAGCCAAGATCCCGGGGGGAGCACAGATACGCAGTATTTT.

This clonotype was seen a handful of times. The chain links TRBV5-1 to TRBJ2-7, with 13 positions matching TRBD2. From germline, CDR1 is SGHRS and CDR2 YFSETQ. V dropped 3 bases and J dropped 3; count of bases not matched to a gene: 12. The CDR3 totals 18 residues. DNA for the CDR3: TGCGCCAGCAGCTCGACCGGGACTAGCGGGATCCGTAGCTACGAGCAGTACTTC. This translates into CASSSTGTSGIRSYEQYF. Variable domain in full (rest from reference TRBV5-1 and TRBJ2-7): KAGVTQTPRYLIKTRGQQVTLSCSPISGHRSVSWYQQTPGQGLQFLFEYFSETQRNKGNFPGRFSGRQFSNSRSEMNVSTLELGDSALYLCASSSTGTSGIRSYEQYFGPGTRLTVT.

There are a few counts of this clonotype. The rearrangement uses TRBV5-1 and TRBJ2-3; D call uncertain. CDR1 SGHRS and CDR2 YFSETQ come from the germline V gene. CDR3 length: 12 amino acids. Trimming took 2 bases from V and 4 from J, leaving 5 bases between them. CDR3 protein: CASSFGPDTQYF. The CDR3 nucleotides read TGCGCCAGCAGCTTTGGACCAGATACGCAGTATTTT.

This clonotype came up a few times. J is TRBJ2-1 and V is TRBV12-3 or TRBV12-4, with TRBD2 matching 13 bases. CDR3 length equals 17 residues. Losses at the gene ends were 3 bases for V and 6 bases for J; bases not matched to a gene: 8. The CDR3 reads CASSFLRGLAGINEQFF. In nucleotides, the CDR3 is TGTGCCAGCAGTTTCCTCCGGGGACTAGCGGGGATCAATGAGCAGTTCTTC.

The genes are TRBV3-1 and TRBJ1-2, with 7 positions matching TRBD1. The J segment lost 4 bases and the V segment lost 5 bases, leaving 7 bases of the junction unmatched. Germline assignment: CDR1 LGHDT and CDR2 YNNKEL (reference sequence). This CDR3 contains 14 residues. The CDR3 DNA follows: TGTGCCAGCAGCTTAGACAGGGTGTCCTATGGCTACACCTTC. Translated, it gives CASSLDRVSYGYTF.

This clonotype came up a few times. V and J are TRBV12-3 or TRBV12-4 and TRBJ2-7, with 7 bases matching TRBD1. V shed 5 bases, J shed 2 bases, and the junction held 9 bases outside the gene matches. The CDR3 totals 15 residues. This CDR3 reads CASSTRDSKPYEQYF. CDR3 coding DNA: TGTGCCAGCAGTACCCGGGACAGCAAGCCCTACGAGCAGTACTTC.

The chain employs TRBV7-8 and TRBJ2-5, with D possibly being TRBD2 (5 bases). This CDR3 is 15 amino acids long. Germline CDR1 is SGHVS and CDR2 is FQNEAQ. V lost 5 bases to trimming and J lost 3 bases, with 16 bases between them. CDR3 sequence reads: CASSPEVWAEETQYF. The DNA for the CDR3 is TGTGCCAGCAGCCCGGAGGTGTGGGCGGAAGAGACCCAGTACTTC.

The chain joins TRBV5-1 to TRBJ2-3; 9 bases are a match to TRBD1. The CDR3 covers 16 residues. V was clipped by 4 bases and J by 1 base; unmatched bases: 7. In germline, CDR1 is SGHRS, CDR2 YFSETQ. The chain's CDR3 is CASSPETGGGTDTQYF. The CDR3 DNA follows: TGCGCCAGCAGCCCGGAAACAGGGGGCGGCACAGATACGCAGTATTTT.

This clonotype was picked up many times. This chain uses TRBV12-3 or TRBV12-4 with TRBJ1-1; D remains ambiguous. V lost 5 bases and J lost 4, with 2 bases in between. The CDR3 is 10 amino acids. CDR3 region: CASSITEAFF. The DNA for the CDR3 is TGTGCCAGCAGTATCACTGAAGCTTTCTTT.

This chain joins TRBV15 and TRBJ2-7; TRBD2 agrees at 8 bases. Germline assignment: CDR1 LNHNV and CDR2 YYDKDF (reference sequence). CDR3 length: 16 amino acids. V shed 2 bases and J 2 bases; nucleotides not matched to a gene: 8. The CDR3 sequence: CATSRTVSGTPYEQYF. The CDR3, as DNA: TGTGCCACCAGCAGAACTGTTAGCGGGACCCCCTACGAGCAGTACTTC.

This clonotype was detected many times. The CDR3 region has the DNA TGCAGTGCAGGAGCCGGGACTACCCCTTACAATGAGCAGTTCTTC. Its translation is CSAGAGTTPYNEQFF. The gene calls are TRBV20-1 and TRBJ2-1, with 7 bases lining up with TRBD2. The V and J ends lost 6 bases and 4 bases, in that order; junction bases with no gene match: 12. This CDR3 comprises 15 residues. The germline V gene encodes CDR1 DFQATT and CDR2 SNEGSKA (reference sequence).

This clonotype was seen a few times. The V and J genes are TRBV10-3 and TRBJ2-3; D uncertain. Trimming shortened V by 7 bases and J by 0 bases, and 2 bases separated the two germline ends. Germline values: CDR1 ENHRY, CDR2 SYGVKD. This CDR3 is built from 11 residues. The CDR3 nucleotides read TGTGCCATCACCAGCACAGATACGCAGTATTTT. This encodes CAITSTDTQYF.

The DNA for the CDR3 is TGTGCCAGCAGCGTTCCCTGGGGCCGACAGGAGAACTATGGCTACACCTTC. This encodes CASSVPWGRQENYGYTF. The gene calls are TRBV28 and TRBJ1-2, with D possibly TRBD1 on 6 matching bases. The V and J ends lost 6 bases and 2 bases respectively, with 22 bases between them. Germline CDR1 reads MDHEN; CDR2 reads SYDVKM. This CDR3 spans 17 amino acids.

The sample holds a few counts of this clonotype. The chain employs TRBV6-1 and TRBJ1-2; D might be TRBD1 (5 bases). CDR1 MNHNS and CDR2 SASEGT come from the germline V gene. The germline V and J ends were trimmed by 7 bases and 4 bases, with 13 bases remaining between them. CDR3 length: 13 residues. The CDR3 loop reads CASMVGGGYGYTF. CDR3 sequence (DNA): TGTGCCAGCATGGTGGGGGGTGGCTATGGCTACACCTTC.

CDR3 in DNA: TGTGCCAGCAGCTTAGTCCCAGCGGGGACCTTTAACACCGGGGAGCTGTTTTTT. Its protein product is CASSLVPAGTFNTGELFF. The V and J genes are TRBV11-1 and TRBJ2-2, with 7 positions matching TRBD2. The CDR3 length is 18 residues. Germline CDR1 and CDR2: SGHAT and FQDESV (reference sequence). After removal of 1 base from V and 2 bases from J, the junction contained 10 bases not matched to a gene.

This clonotype has just a few counts. The rearrangement joins TRBV2 to TRBJ2-1; 14 bases align to TRBD2. Losses at the gene ends were 4 bases for V and 6 bases for J; bases not matched to a gene: 8. Germline V lookup: CDR1 SNHLY, CDR2 FYNNEI. The CDR3 contains 17 residues. CDR3 in DNA: TGTGCCAGCAGTGGCGGGACTAGCGGGAGAATCCGCAATGAGCAGTTCTTC. It encodes CASSGGTSGRIRNEQFF.

The chain has TRBV28 and TRBJ1-4, with a tentative D call TRBD1 (5 bases). Germline CDR1 MDHEN, CDR2 SYDVKM. The CDR3 contains 14 residues. V was pared by 4 bases and J by 10 bases, with 16 bases between. CDR3 nucleotides: TGTGCCAGCAGTTCCGACAGTCCACCCAGAAAACTGTTTTTT. Translating gives CASSSDSPPRKLFF.

CDR3 protein: CASELAGARETQYF. The DNA for the CDR3 is TGTGCCAGCGAGCTAGCGGGAGCCCGCGAGACCCAGTACTTC. The chain employs TRBV6-1 and TRBJ2-5; 10 bases map to TRBD2. The CDR3 totals 14 residues. Per germline, CDR1 MNHNS and CDR2 SASEGT. The V segment lost 8 bases and the J segment 5 bases; nucleotides outside the gene matches: 8.

V and J are TRBV15 and TRBJ1-2; 7 nucleotides line up with TRBD1. Germline assignment: CDR1 LNHNV and CDR2 YYDKDF (reference sequence). V dropped 4 bases and J dropped 8; count of bases not matched to a gene: 10. The CDR3 has 14 residues. The CDR3 here is CATSTLSGGSGYTF. The CDR3 DNA follows: TGTGCCACCAGCACCCTTTCAGGGGGATCCGGCTACACCTTC.

The rearrangement links TRBV10-3 to TRBJ2-2; D gene uncertain. The V end lost 0 bases, the J end lost 2 bases, and 4 bases lay between the germline ends. Looked up from germline, CDR1 is ENHRY and CDR2 is SYGVKD. The CDR3 loop spans 14 amino acids. The CDR3 bases are TGTGCCATCAGTGAGTCGTTTAACACCGGGGAGCTGTTTTTT. Its translation is CAISESFNTGELFF.

V usage is TRBV15 and J usage is TRBJ2-5; the D is unclear. Trimming took 0 bases from V and 2 from J, leaving 4 bases between them. Germline V gene lookup returns CDR1 LNHNV and CDR2 YYDKDF (reference sequence). The CDR3 has 13 amino acids. The CDR3 sequence: CATSRDRQETQYF. CDR3 coding DNA: TGTGCCACCAGCAGAGATCGTCAAGAGACCCAGTACTTC.

The CDR3 coding sequence is TGTGCCACCAGTGATTGGGGACAGGGTATTAACAATGAGCAGTTCTTC. Protein product: CATSDWGQGINNEQFF. V is TRBV24-1 and J is TRBJ2-1; 9 positions match TRBD1. The CDR3 sequence is 16 residues long. V gave up 2 bases and J gave up 5 bases; unmatched junction bases: 6. The germline CDR1 and CDR2 sequences are KGHDR and SFDVKD.

The chain joins TRBV10-3 to TRBJ2-1, with 7 bases aligning to TRBD1. Germline V gene lookup returns CDR1 ENHRY and CDR2 SYGVKD. This CDR3 region has 14 residues. After removal of 4 bases from V and 5 bases from J, the junction contained 5 bases not matched to a gene. CDR3 bases: TGTGCCATCAGTGTTGACAGGGTTAACAATGAGCAGTTCTTC. This translates into CAISVDRVNNEQFF.

This clonotype was seen a handful of times. This chain's CDR3 is CASSEWTEEKLFF. The CDR3 DNA sequence: TGTGCCAGCTCGGAGTGGACCGAGGAAAAACTGTTTTTT. The V gene is TRBV28, the J gene TRBJ1-4; D is ambiguous. Germline V gene data show CDR1 as MDHEN and CDR2 as SYDVKM. Trimming cost V 8 bases and J 8 bases, with 15 bases left between them. The CDR3 runs to 13 residues. Full variable domain (rest looked up from reference TRBV28 and TRBJ1-4): DVKVTQSSRYLVKRTGEKVFLECVQDMDHENMFWYRQDPGLGLRLIYFSYDVKMKEKGDIPEGYSVSREKKERFSLILESASTNQTSMYLCASSEWTEEKLFFGSGTQLSVL.